This entry is about one T cell receptor (beta chain). The antigen remains unidentified. With 8 bases clipped from V and 7 bases from J, the junction kept 13 bases outside the gene matches. The CDR3 is made up of 14 amino acids. Germline loops: CDR1 SGHTA, CDR2 FQGNSA. The data originate from a study of response to subunit inactivated influenza vaccine. Overall study results and limits: Few new T cells, the authors suggested, are recruited by each seasonal influenza vaccination.

TCRdb called the RT-PCR reads again in MiXCR, with one record for every CDR3 protein. This table holds 650,000 to 800,000 distinct CDR3 sequences, roughly 20% found once. The source was PBMCs from blood, collected 4 to 6 days after vaccination. V usage is TRBV7-2 and J usage is TRBJ2-7, with 8 bases fitting TRBD1. This receptor was identified in a man in his forties or fifties who received an inactivated influenza vaccine. CDR3 amino acids: CASVKGQGAREQYF. In DNA form, the CDR3 reads TGTGCCAGCGTAAAGGGGCAGGGGGCGCGAGAGCAGTACTTC.